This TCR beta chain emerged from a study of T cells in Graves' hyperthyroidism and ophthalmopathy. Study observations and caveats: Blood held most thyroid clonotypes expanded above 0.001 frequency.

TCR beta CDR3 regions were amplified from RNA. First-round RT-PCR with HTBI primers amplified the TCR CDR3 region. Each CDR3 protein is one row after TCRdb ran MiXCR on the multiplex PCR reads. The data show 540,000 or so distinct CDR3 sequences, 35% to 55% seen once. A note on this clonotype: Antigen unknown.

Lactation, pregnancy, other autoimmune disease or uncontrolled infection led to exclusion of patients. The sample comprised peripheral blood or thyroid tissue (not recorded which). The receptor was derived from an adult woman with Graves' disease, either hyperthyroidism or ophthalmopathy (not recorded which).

CDR3 loop: CAISELWGRDSYNEQFF. The CDR3, as DNA: TGTGCCATCAGTGAGTTATGGGGCAGGGACTCCTACAATGAGCAGTTCTTC. This sequence joins TRBV10-3 and TRBJ2-1, with a tentative D call TRBD1 (5 bases). Trimming cost V 1 base and J 0 bases, with 13 bases left between them. The CDR3 consists of 17 residues. Germline values: CDR1 ENHRY, CDR2 SYGVKD.